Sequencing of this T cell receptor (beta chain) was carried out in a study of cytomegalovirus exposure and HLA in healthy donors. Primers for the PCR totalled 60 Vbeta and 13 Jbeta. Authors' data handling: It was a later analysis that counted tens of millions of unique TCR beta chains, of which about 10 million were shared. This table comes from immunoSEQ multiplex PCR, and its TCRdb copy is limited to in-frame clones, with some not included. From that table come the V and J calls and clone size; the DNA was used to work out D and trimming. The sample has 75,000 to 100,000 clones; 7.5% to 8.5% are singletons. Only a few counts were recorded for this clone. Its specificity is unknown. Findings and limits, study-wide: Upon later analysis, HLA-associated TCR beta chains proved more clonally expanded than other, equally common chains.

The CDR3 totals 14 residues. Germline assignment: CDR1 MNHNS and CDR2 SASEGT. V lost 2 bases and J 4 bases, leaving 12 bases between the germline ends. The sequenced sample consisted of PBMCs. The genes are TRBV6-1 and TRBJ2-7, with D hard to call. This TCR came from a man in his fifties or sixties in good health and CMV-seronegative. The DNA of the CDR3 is TGTGCCAGCAGTGAAATTGAGCGTGTGTACGAGCAGTACTTC. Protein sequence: CASSEIERVYEQYF.